Shown below are 32 T cell receptor beta chains from a single sample sequenced in a study of CD8 T cells in ankylosing spondylitis (TCRdb year 2017). The library was obtained by 5' RACE. Reads for this sample came from an Illumina HiSeq 2500. TCRdb reworked the public reads: Q25 trimming with fastp, MiXCR clone assembly, productive beta chains retained. Rows with one shared CDR3 protein collapse into an entry with the most common genes and DNA. The sample contains 190,000 or so distinct CDR3 sequences, roughly 13% of them found a single time. Approximately 15% of the sample goes to the ten largest clones. Sample: blood, either unsorted or a sorted T cell fraction (not recorded which). These receptors came from a male donor with ankylosing spondylitis or in good health (not recorded which).

This clonotype was observed a few times. This rearrangement joins TRBV6-2 or TRBV6-3 to TRBJ2-1, with TRBD2 as a possible D gene (6 bases). V was cut by 6 bases and J by 8 bases, with 23 bases left in between. Germline CDR1 is MNHEY and CDR2 is SVGEGT. This CDR3 has 16 amino acids. The CDR3 here is CASSLTRDSLIDEQFF. CDR3 DNA sequence: TGTGCCAGCAGCCTTACCCGGGACTCACTCATCGATGAGCAGTTCTTC.

This clonotype came up a few times. The chain couples TRBV18 to TRBJ1-6; D uncertain. Germline values: CDR1 KGHSH, CDR2 LQKENI. Trimming removed 3 bases from V and 0 bases from J, with 3 bases in between. The CDR3 sequence is 14 residues long. CDR3 sequence: CASSPSSYNSPLHF. The CDR3 nucleotides read TGTGCCAGCTCACCCAGCTCCTATAATTCACCCCTCCACTTT.

This clonotype was counted at least ten times. This chain joins TRBV5-1 and TRBJ1-1; D unclear. The germline V and J ends were trimmed by 2 bases and 6 bases, with 11 bases remaining between them. The CDR3 has 13 amino acids. Germline lookup yields CDR1 SGHRS and CDR2 YFSETQ. The CDR3 here is CASSFDGGSEAFF. CDR3 sequence (DNA): TGCGCCAGCAGCTTCGACGGCGGCTCTGAAGCTTTCTTT. The complete variable domain, with remaining parts taken from reference TRBV5-1 and TRBJ1-1, reads KAGVTQTPRYLIKTRGQQVTLSCSPISGHRSVSWYQQTPGQGLQFLFEYFSETQRNKGNFPGRFSGRQFSNSRSEMNVSTLELGDSALYLCASSFDGGSEAFFGQGTRLTVV.

The V call is TRBV5-5, the J call TRBJ2-7; D uncertain. This CDR3 has 12 amino acids. V dropped 0 bases and J dropped 7 bases, with 8 bases sitting between them. Germline CDR1 reads SGHKS; CDR2 reads YYEKEE (reference sequence). The CDR3 DNA is TGTGCCAGCAGCTTGGGGCAAGGGGAGCAGTACTTC. Protein sequence: CASSLGQGEQYF.

This clonotype was counted between two and nine times. The rearrangement uses TRBV7-9 and TRBJ2-2; D not certain. Between the trimmed V and J ends, which lost 5 bases and 1 base, there was a span of 8 bases. The CDR3 is 14 residues long. The germline CDR1 and CDR2 sequences are SEHNR and FQNEAQ (reference sequence). The CDR3 nucleotides read TGTGCCAGCAGCCCTACACTGAACACCGGGGAGCTGTTTTTT. This codes for CASSPTLNTGELFF.

This clonotype was detected a few times. V gene TRBV10-3 combines with J gene TRBJ2-7; a weak D match, TRBD1 (5 bases). V lost 4 bases and J 5 bases, leaving 12 bases between the germline ends. Per the germline V gene, CDR1 is ENHRY and CDR2 is SYGVKD. The CDR3 extends over 13 amino acids. Here the CDR3 DNA reads TGTGCCATCAGTGTCAGGGATGTACACGAGCAGTACTTC. Translation gives CAISVRDVHEQYF.

This clonotype was recorded a few times. The rearrangement uses TRBV20-1 and TRBJ1-1; D gene uncertain. Germline CDR1 is DFQATT and CDR2 is SNEGSKA (reference sequence). The CDR3 is made up of 15 amino acids. Trimming removed 0 bases from V and 5 bases from J, with 16 bases in between. The CDR3, as DNA: TGCAGTGCTAGAGATCTCCAGACCCCGGGAACTGAAGCTTTCTTT. Residues: CSARDLQTPGTEAFF.

The chain uses TRBV14 and TRBJ2-1; D call uncertain. Per germline, CDR1 SGHDN and CDR2 FVKESK. The germline V and J ends were trimmed by 0 bases and 8 bases, with 8 bases remaining between them. The CDR3 consists of 13 residues. The CDR3 here is CASSQDFGYEQFF. For the CDR3, the DNA is TGTGCCAGCAGCCAAGATTTTGGGTATGAGCAGTTCTTC.

The J gene is TRBJ2-7, the V gene TRBV7-9; 8 bases map to TRBD2. The V gene's germline CDR1 is SEHNR and CDR2 FQNEAQ (reference sequence). The trim removed 5 bases at V and 6 bases at J, leaving 9 bases unmatched. This CDR3 contains 14 residues. This chain's CDR3 is CASSPGRGGPEQYF. The CDR3 bases are TGTGCCAGCAGCCCCGGGAGGGGAGGGCCCGAGCAGTACTTC. Complete variable domain (other parts from reference TRBV7-9 and TRBJ2-7): DTGVSQNPRHKITKRGQNVTFRCDPISEHNRLYWYRQTLGQGPEFLTYFQNEAQLEKSRLLSDRFSAERPKGSFSTLEIQRTEQGDSAMYLCASSPGRGGPEQYFGPGTRLTVT.

This clonotype was counted between two and nine times. The chain carries TRBV7-9 and TRBJ1-4; a possible D gene is TRBD1 (5 bases). With 6 bases removed from V and 8 bases from J, the gap between germline ends came to 16 bases. CDR1 is SEHNR and CDR2 is FQNEAQ in the germline V gene (reference sequence). The CDR3 has 14 residues. For the CDR3, the DNA is TGTGCCAGCAGTACACCAGGGAGACAAGAAAAACTGTTTTTT. Translated, it gives CASSTPGRQEKLFF.

At least ten counts were recorded for this clonotype. The genes are TRBV15 and TRBJ2-1; 7 bases line up with TRBD2. The CDR3 totals 14 residues. Trimming removed 0 bases from V and 8 bases from J; junction bases left unmatched: 4. Per germline, CDR1 LNHNV and CDR2 YYDKDF (reference sequence). CDR3: CATSREQRGDEQFF. The CDR3 DNA is TGTGCCACCAGCAGAGAACAGCGGGGCGATGAGCAGTTCTTC.

This clonotype was observed a handful of times. The rearrangement uses TRBV4-1 and TRBJ2-2; D gene uncertain. CDR3 length: 12 residues. Germline V lookup: CDR1 MGHRA, CDR2 YSYEKL. V shed 1 base and J shed 7 bases, with 4 bases lying between them. The CDR3 DNA sequence: TGCGCCAGCAGCCAAGTCGGCGGGGAGCTGTTTTTT. Its protein is CASSQVGGELFF.

The genes are TRBV6-1 and TRBJ1-2; 10 positions agree with TRBD1. This CDR3 is 15 amino acids long. Trimming at V came to 1 base and at J to 4 bases, leaving 3 bases not matched to a gene. From germline, CDR1 is MNHNS and CDR2 SASEGT. CDR3 DNA: TGTGCCAGCAGTGAAGAGGGGACAGGGGCCTATGGCTACACCTTC. Its protein is CASSEEGTGAYGYTF.

The chain joins TRBV2 to TRBJ2-2, with D uncertain. Trimming pared 1 base from V and 7 bases from J, leaving 10 bases between. Germline values: CDR1 SNHLY, CDR2 FYNNEI. The CDR3 spans 14 residues. The CDR3: CASSEGRVHGELFF. In nucleotides, the CDR3 is TGTGCCAGCAGTGAAGGTCGGGTTCACGGGGAGCTGTTTTTT.

This clonotype was counted at least ten times. The chain uses TRBV7-2 and TRBJ2-7, with a tentative D call TRBD2 (5 bases). Germline CDR1 and CDR2: SGHTA and FQGNSA. V lost 3 bases, J lost 7 bases, and 16 bases lay in between. The CDR3 is 14 amino acids. CDR3 region: CASSFGMEAEEQYF. The CDR3 bases are TGTGCCAGCAGCTTTGGGATGGAGGCGGAAGAGCAGTACTTC.

This clonotype was detected a few times. V gene TRBV6-5 combines with J gene TRBJ2-7; no definite D call. V dropped 2 bases and J dropped 2 bases, with 7 bases sitting between them. The CDR3 consists of 13 residues. CDR1 and CDR2 (germline): MNHEY, SVGAGI. CDR3 in amino acids: CASSYGNPYEQYF. DNA for the CDR3: TGTGCCAGCAGTTACGGCAACCCCTACGAGCAGTACTTC.

CDR3 residues: CSPKGGGPSEGTDTQYF. The CDR3 nucleotides are TGCAGTCCCAAGGGGGGAGGGCCTTCAGAGGGCACAGATACGCAGTATTTT. The gene calls are TRBV20-1 and TRBJ2-3, with D maybe TRBD2 (7 bases). V lost 8 bases, J lost 1 base, and 25 bases lay in between. CDR3 length: 17 residues. Germline V CDR1 and CDR2: DFQATT, SNEGSKA (reference sequence).

This clonotype was counted between two and nine times. The rearrangement links TRBV20-1 to TRBJ2-5; D gene ambiguous. This CDR3 has 10 amino acids. The germline V gene encodes CDR1 DFQATT and CDR2 SNEGSKA (reference sequence). Trimming took 3 bases from V and 5 from J, leaving 4 bases between them. CDR3 amino acids: CSASGETQYF. CDR3 coding DNA: TGCAGTGCTAGTGGGGAGACCCAGTACTTC.

This chain connects TRBV19 to TRBJ1-2; D not resolved. Germline V CDR1 and CDR2: LNHDA, SQIVND (reference sequence). V lost 8 bases, J lost 5 bases, and 6 bases lay in between. The CDR3 loop spans 10 amino acids. The CDR3 sequence: CASGLYGYTF. The CDR3, as DNA: TGTGCCAGTGGCCTTTATGGCTACACCTTC.

This clonotype was counted only a few times. The chain joins TRBV5-1 to TRBJ1-1; 8 bases line up with TRBD1. Germline trimming cut 2 bases from V and 3 bases from J; bases unmatched to any gene: 12. Per germline, CDR1 SGHRS and CDR2 YFSETQ. This CDR3 has 17 residues. The CDR3 spells CASSFGTSAGGDTEAFF. The CDR3, as DNA: TGCGCCAGCAGCTTTGGGACATCGGCAGGGGGCGACACTGAAGCTTTCTTT.

Notes on this clonotype: One end of the junction is discordant with germline, which a read error may explain. The rearrangement joins TRBV6-4 to TRBJ1-6; D unclear. The CDR3 consists of 19 residues. The germline V gene has CDR1 MRHNA and CDR2 SNTAGT. CDR3 nucleotide sequence: TGTGCCATCAGTGACTGGAGAGGGCTCCCTCACCTCAATAATTCACCCCTCCACTTT. This translates into CAISDWRGLPHLNNSPLHF.

Only a few counts were recorded for this clonotype. This sequence joins TRBV12-3 or TRBV12-4 and TRBJ1-4; D remains unclear. The CDR3 covers 12 residues. V lost 3 bases, J lost 8 bases, and 7 bases lay in between. CDR3 region: CASSFSGEKLFF. The CDR3 DNA sequence: TGTGCCAGCAGTTTTAGCGGCGAAAAACTGTTTTTT.

This clonotype was recorded a few times. The chain is built from TRBV20-1 and TRBJ2-1; 11 bases match TRBD2. Germline V gives CDR1 DFQATT, CDR2 SNEGSKA (reference sequence). V was pared by 6 bases and J by 0 bases, with 13 bases of the junction left unmatched. The CDR3 has 18 amino acids. The CDR3 coding sequence is TGCAGTGCCCTGTTGGGACTAGCGGAGTCCCTCTCCTACAATGAGCAGTTCTTC. Encoded protein: CSALLGLAESLSYNEQFF.

In its sample, this clonotype was seen once. This sequence joins TRBV11-2 and TRBJ1-2; perhaps TRBD1 as D (5 bases). The V end lost 1 base, the J end lost 5 bases, and 14 bases lay between the germline ends. The germline V gene has CDR1 SGHAT and CDR2 FQNNGV. CDR3 length equals 15 residues. The CDR3, as DNA: TGTGCCAGCAGCTTAGGAGTTGAACAGGCTTATGGCTACACCTTC. It is translated as CASSLGVEQAYGYTF. Full variable domain (remainder filled in from reference TRBV11-2 and TRBJ1-2): EAGVAQSPRYKIIEKRQSVAFWCNPISGHATLYWYQQILGQGPKLLIQFQNNGVVDDSQLPKDRFSAERLKGVDSTLKIQPAKLEDSAVYLCASSLGVEQAYGYTFGSGTRLTVV.

This clonotype was seen only a few times. The gene calls are TRBV6-2 or TRBV6-3 and TRBJ2-2; the D gene is possibly TRBD2 (6 bases). In germline, CDR1 is MNHEY, CDR2 SVGEGT. Trimming pared 2 bases from V and 6 bases from J, leaving 13 bases between. The CDR3 consists of 15 residues. DNA for the CDR3: TGTGCCAGCAGTTACGGAGGGAGAGAGTCCGGGGAGCTGTTTTTT. Translating it yields CASSYGGRESGELFF.

This clonotype was seen a handful of times. The chain combines TRBV5-5 with TRBJ2-3, with D uncertain. The V and J ends lost 9 bases and 4 bases respectively, with 12 bases between them. This CDR3 spans 12 amino acids. CDR1 and CDR2 (germline): SGHKS, YYEKEE (reference sequence). The CDR3 spells CATTDAPDTQYF. As DNA, the CDR3 is TGTGCCACCACCGACGCCCCAGATACGCAGTATTTT.

This clonotype was detected a few times. The V call is TRBV7-2, the J call TRBJ2-1, with TRBD2 matching 8 bases. Trimming at V came to 3 bases and at J to 0 bases, leaving 4 bases not matched to a gene. Germline V lookup: CDR1 SGHTA, CDR2 FQGNSA. The length of the CDR3 is 16 residues. The DNA of the CDR3 is TGTGCCAGCAGCTTTTTAGCGGGAACCTCCTACAATGAGCAGTTCTTC. Its protein product is CASSFLAGTSYNEQFF.

This clonotype showed up just a few times. The chain uses TRBV4-1 and TRBJ1-6; 7 bases align to TRBD1. The germline CDR1 and CDR2 sequences are MGHRA and YSYEKL. The ends lost 0 bases at V and 0 bases at J; junction bases unmatched: 8. The CDR3 runs to 19 residues. CDR3 region: CASSQEGGGGTSYNSPLHF. For the CDR3, the DNA is TGCGCCAGCAGCCAAGAAGGGGGCGGGGGGACCTCCTATAATTCACCCCTCCACTTT.

This clonotype was counted only a few times. The rearrangement uses TRBV7-9 and TRBJ2-5; no reliable D call. The CDR3 has 16 amino acids. Trimming left V 4 bases short and J 0 bases short, with 15 bases between. The germline gives CDR1 SEHNR, CDR2 FQNEAQ (reference sequence). This chain's CDR3 is CASSSRTSLYQETQYF. For the CDR3, the DNA is TGTGCCAGCAGCTCCCGCACCTCCCTCTACCAAGAGACCCAGTACTTC.

Only a few counts were recorded for this clonotype. The chain recombines TRBV10-1 with TRBJ2-5, with D perhaps assigned TRBD1 or TRBD2 (5 bases each). V lost 5 bases to trimming and J lost 6 bases, with 10 bases between them. The CDR3 spans 12 residues. Germline assignment: CDR1 WNHNN and CDR2 SYGVQD (reference sequence). The CDR3 coding sequence is TGCGCCAGCAGTAGGTGGGGGAAGACCCAGTACTTC. Its protein product is CASSRWGKTQYF.

V is TRBV27 and J is TRBJ2-2; 7 positions match TRBD2. CDR1 is MNHEY, CDR2 SMNVEV, per germline (reference sequence). Trimming cost V 5 bases and J 1 base; bases outside gene matches: 1. CDR3 size: 14 residues. In nucleotides, the CDR3 is TGTGCCAGCAGTCCTAGCGGGAACACCGGGGAGCTGTTTTTT. It yields the protein CASSPSGNTGELFF.

This clonotype is a singleton in its sample. The rearrangement uses TRBV5-6 and TRBJ2-5; D uncertain. Between the trimmed V and J ends, which lost 0 bases and 2 bases, there was a span of 11 bases. CDR1 and CDR2 (germline): SGHDT, YYEEEE. The CDR3 has 15 residues. In DNA form, the CDR3 reads TGTGCCAGCAGCTTGGAGGCTAACTTACAAGAGACCCAGTACTTC. Amino acids: CASSLEANLQETQYF.